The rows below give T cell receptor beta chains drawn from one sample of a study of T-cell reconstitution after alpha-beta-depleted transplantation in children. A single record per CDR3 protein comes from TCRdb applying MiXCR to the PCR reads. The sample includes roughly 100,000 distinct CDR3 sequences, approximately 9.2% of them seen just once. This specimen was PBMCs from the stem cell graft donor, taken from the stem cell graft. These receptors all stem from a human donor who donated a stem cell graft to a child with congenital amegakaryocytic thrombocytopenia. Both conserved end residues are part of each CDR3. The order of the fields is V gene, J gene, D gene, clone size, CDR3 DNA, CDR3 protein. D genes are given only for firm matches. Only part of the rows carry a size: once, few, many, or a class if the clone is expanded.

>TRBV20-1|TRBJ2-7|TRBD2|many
TGCAGTATCCTGAGCGGGAACTCCTACGAGCAGTACTTC
CSILSGNSYEQYF
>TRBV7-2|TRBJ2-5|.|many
TGTGCCAGCAGTAGGGGGAGAGCAGAGACCCAGTACTTC
CASSRGRAETQYF
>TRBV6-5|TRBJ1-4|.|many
TGTGCCAGCAGTCCCACGGGGAGAAAAAAACTGTTTTTT
CASSPTGRKKLFF
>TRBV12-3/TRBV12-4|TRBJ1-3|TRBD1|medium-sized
TGTGCCAGCAGCCGACAGGGCTTCTCTGGAAACACCATATATTTT
CASSRQGFSGNTIYF
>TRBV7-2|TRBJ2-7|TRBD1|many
TGTGCCAGCAGCTTATCCAGGGACAGTAGTAACGAGCAGTACTTC
CASSLSRDSSNEQYF
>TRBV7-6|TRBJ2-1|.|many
TGTGCCAGCAGCTTAGGGACCCAGGGCTACAATGAGCAGTTCTTC
CASSLGTQGYNEQFF
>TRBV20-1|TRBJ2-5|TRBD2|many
TGCAGTGCTAGGGAGGGAGGGCCGGGGGAGACCCAGTACTTC
CSAREGGPGETQYF
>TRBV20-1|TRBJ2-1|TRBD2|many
TGCAGTGCTAGATATAGCGGGAGGGACTACAATGAGCAGTTCTTC
CSARYSGRDYNEQFF
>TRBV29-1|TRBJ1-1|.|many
TGCAGCGTCGGCGGCAATTGGGGCACTGAAGCTTTCTTT
CSVGGNWGTEAFF
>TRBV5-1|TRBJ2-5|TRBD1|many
TGCGCCAGCAGCTTTACAGGGGGCGCGAACCGACCGGAGACCCAGTACTTC
CASSFTGGANRPETQYF
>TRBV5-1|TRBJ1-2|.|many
TGCGCCAGCAGCTTGGAAGGGGACAACTATGGCTACACCTTC
CASSLEGDNYGYTF
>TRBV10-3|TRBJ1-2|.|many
TGTGCCACCCCGGGGGCTAGTAACTATGGCTACACCTTC
CATPGASNYGYTF
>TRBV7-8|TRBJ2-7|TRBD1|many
TGTGCCAGCAGCGACATCACCGGGACAGGGAACGAGCAGTACTTC
CASSDITGTGNEQYF
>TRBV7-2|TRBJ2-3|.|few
TGTGCCAGCAGCCCAGAGGGCGGTGGGGCCACAGATACGCAGTATTTT
CASSPEGGGATDTQYF
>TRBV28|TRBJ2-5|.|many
TGTGCCAGCCATCACCGGGGCCAAGAGACCCAGTACTTC
CASHHRGQETQYF
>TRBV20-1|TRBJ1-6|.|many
TGCAGTGCTAGTCGGGGTGCCTTTAAAGTATCGAATAATTCACCCCTCCACTTT
CSASRGAFKVSNNSPLHF
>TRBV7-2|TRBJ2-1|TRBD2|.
TGTGCCAGCAGCTTAGGGCTAGCGGAGAATGAGCAGTTCTTC
CASSLGLAENEQFF
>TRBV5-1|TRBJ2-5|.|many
TGCGCCAGCAGCTTTCGCGATCAAGAGACCCAGTACTTC
CASSFRDQETQYF
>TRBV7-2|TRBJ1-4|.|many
TGTGCCAGCAGCTCTAGCAGGGCGACTAATGAAAAACTGTTTTTT
CASSSSRATNEKLFF
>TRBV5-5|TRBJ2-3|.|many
TGTGCCAGCAGCTTGGGTAAGACAGATACGCAGTATTTT
CASSLGKTDTQYF
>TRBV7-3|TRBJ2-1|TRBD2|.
TGTGCCAGCAGCTTAAGTTCTAGCGGAGAGAATGAGCAGTTCTTC
CASSLSSSGENEQFF
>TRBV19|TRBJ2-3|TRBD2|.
TGTGCCAGTAGTACCGGGGGGGACCCAGATACGCAGTATTTT
CASSTGGDPDTQYF
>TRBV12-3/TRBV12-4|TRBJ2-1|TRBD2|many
TGTGCCAGCATCCCGGGACTAGCGGGGTCAAATGAGCAGTTCTTC
CASIPGLAGSNEQFF
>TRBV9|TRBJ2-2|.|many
TGTGCCAGCAGCGCCGGTATGAGTCCCGGAACCGGGGAGCTGTTTTTT
CASSAGMSPGTGELFF
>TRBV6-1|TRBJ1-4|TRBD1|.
TGTGCCAGCAGCCGTACCCTGACAGGGGCTCGCGAAAAACTGTTTTTT
CASSRTLTGAREKLFF
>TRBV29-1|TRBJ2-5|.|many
TGCAGCGTTGAAGTCCGGCACCTTGGGACCCAGTACTTC
CSVEVRHLGTQYF
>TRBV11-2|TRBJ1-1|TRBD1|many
TGTGCCAGCAGCCGGGGGACAGGGGGATCGAACACTGAAGCTTTCTTT
CASSRGTGGSNTEAFF
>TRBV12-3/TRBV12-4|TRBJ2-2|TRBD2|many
TGTGCCAGCAGTTTAGGGCTAGCGGGAGGAACCGGGGAGCTGTTTTTT
CASSLGLAGGTGELFF
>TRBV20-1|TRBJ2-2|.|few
TGCAGTGCTAGAGGGTTGGGGGGGGAGCTGTTTTTT
CSARGLGGELFF
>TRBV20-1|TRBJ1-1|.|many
TGCAGTGCCTGGCCGGACGGGTTGTACACTGAAGCTTTCTTT
CSAWPDGLYTEAFF
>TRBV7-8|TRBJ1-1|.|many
TGTGCCAGCAGCCTCTTGGGGGTATCGAACACTGAAGCTTTCTTT
CASSLLGVSNTEAFF
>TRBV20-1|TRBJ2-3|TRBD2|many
TGCAGTGCTGGACTAGCTAGGGAATTAGGCACAGATACGCAGTATTTT
CSAGLARELGTDTQYF
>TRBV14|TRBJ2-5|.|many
TGTGCCAGCAGCCAAGAAGAGACCCAGTACTTC
CASSQEETQYF
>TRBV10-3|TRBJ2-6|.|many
TGTGCCATCAGTGAGTCTTATACTGGTGGGGCCAACGTCCTGACTTTC
CAISESYTGGANVLTF
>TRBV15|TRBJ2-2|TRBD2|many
TGTGCCACCAGTAAAGCGGGGGGGCACACCGGGGAGCTGTTTTTT
CATSKAGGHTGELFF
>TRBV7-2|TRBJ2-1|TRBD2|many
TGTGCCAGCAGCTTAGTTGCGGGGGGAGCCTACAATGAGCAGTTCTTC
CASSLVAGGAYNEQFF
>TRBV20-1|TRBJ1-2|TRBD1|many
TGCAGTGCTAGAGAGCGGACAGGGGGCGATGGCTACACCTTC
CSARERTGGDGYTF
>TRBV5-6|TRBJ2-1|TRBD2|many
TGTGCCAGCAGCTTGAGACTAGCGGGTACCTGGGCTGAGCAGTTCTTC
CASSLRLAGTWAEQFF
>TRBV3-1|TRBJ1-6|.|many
TGTGCCAGCAGCCAAGCCAGGGCTCGTAATTCACCCCTCCACTTT
CASSQARARNSPLHF
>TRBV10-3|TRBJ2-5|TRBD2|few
TGTGCCATCAGCCCGAGCCCCCAACTAGCGGGAAGGATTGAGACCCAGTACTTC
CAISPSPQLAGRIETQYF
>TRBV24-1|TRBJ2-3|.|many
TGTGCCACCAGTGATTTGGAGGATTTAGATACGCAGTATTTT
CATSDLEDLDTQYF
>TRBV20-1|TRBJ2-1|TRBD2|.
TGCAGTGCTCTTAGCGGGGTCCCCTACAATGAGCAGTTCTTC
CSALSGVPYNEQFF
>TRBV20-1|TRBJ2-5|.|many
TGCAGTGCTAGAGATTGGTATGTGGGAGAGATCTCCCAAGAGACCCAGTACTTC
CSARDWYVGEISQETQYF
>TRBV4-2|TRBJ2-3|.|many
TGTGCCAGCAGCGAGGGACCTCAAACGCAGTATTTT
CASSEGPQTQYF
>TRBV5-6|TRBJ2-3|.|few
TGTGCCAGCAGTTACGGATCAGATACGCAGTATTTT
CASSYGSDTQYF
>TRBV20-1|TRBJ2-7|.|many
TGCAGTGCTAGGACTCCGGAGGAGCAGTACTTC
CSARTPEEQYF
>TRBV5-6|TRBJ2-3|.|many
TGTGCCAGCAGCTTGATTCCAGGCACCACGGGTACGCAGTATTTT
CASSLIPGTTGTQYF
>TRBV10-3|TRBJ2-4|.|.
TGTACCATCAGTTTGGGGGGGCAGGGCATTCAGTACTTC
CTISLGGQGIQYF
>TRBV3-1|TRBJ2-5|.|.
TGTGCCACCTGCCTCCAGACAGGACCCCAAGAGACCCAGTACTTC
CATCLQTGPQETQYF
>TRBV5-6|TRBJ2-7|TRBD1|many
TGTGCCAGCAGCCCCCAAGGGTGGGGACAGGGAGGGTACTTC
CASSPQGWGQGGYF
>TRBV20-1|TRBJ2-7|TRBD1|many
TGCAGTGCTAGAGATTTCGACAGGGGGATCTACGAGCAGTACTTC
CSARDFDRGIYEQYF
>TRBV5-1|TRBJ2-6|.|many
TGCGCCAGTTTGTCTGGGGCCAACGTCCTGACTTTC
CASLSGANVLTF
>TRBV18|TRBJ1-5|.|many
TGTGCCAGCTCATTACAGGGTATAAGCAATCAGCCCCAGCATTTT
CASSLQGISNQPQHF
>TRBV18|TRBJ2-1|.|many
TGTGCCAGCTCACCCCCCGGACTCCTTAGCTCCTACAATGAGCAGTTCTTC
CASSPPGLLSSYNEQFF
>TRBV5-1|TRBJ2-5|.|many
TGCGCCAGCAGCTTGCAACACCAGATTCAAGAGACCCAGTACTTC
CASSLQHQIQETQYF
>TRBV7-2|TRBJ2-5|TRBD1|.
TGTGCCAGCAGCCTTGACAGGGAAGAGACCCAGTACTTC
CASSLDREETQYF
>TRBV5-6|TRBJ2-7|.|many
TGTGCCAGCAGCCCTGCGTTCCCTTCCGAGCAGTACTTC
CASSPAFPSEQYF
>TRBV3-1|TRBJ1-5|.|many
TGTGCCAGCAGCCCGGACGTGGTAAGTGGACAGCCCCAGCATTTT
CASSPDVVSGQPQHF
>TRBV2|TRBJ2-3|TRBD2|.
TGTGCCAGCAGTGAACGGGCGGGGGGCACAGATACGCAGTATTTT
CASSERAGGTDTQYF
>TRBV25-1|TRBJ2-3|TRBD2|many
TGTGCCAGCAGTGTTAGCGGGAGGAGCACAGATACGCAGTATTTT
CASSVSGRSTDTQYF